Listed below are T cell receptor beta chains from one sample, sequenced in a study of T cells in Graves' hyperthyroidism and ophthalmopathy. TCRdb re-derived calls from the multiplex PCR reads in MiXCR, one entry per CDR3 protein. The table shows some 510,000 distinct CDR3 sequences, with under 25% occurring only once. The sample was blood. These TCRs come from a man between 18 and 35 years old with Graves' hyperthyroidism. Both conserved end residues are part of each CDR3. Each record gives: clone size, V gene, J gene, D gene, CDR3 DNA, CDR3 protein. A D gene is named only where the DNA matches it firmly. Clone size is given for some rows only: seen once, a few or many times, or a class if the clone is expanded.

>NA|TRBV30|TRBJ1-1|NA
TGTGCCTGGAGTGTGTGGGGGAGGCGCACTGAAGCTTTCTTT
CAWSVWGRRTEAFF
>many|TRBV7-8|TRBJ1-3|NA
TGTGCCAGCAGCTTAGGGCCAGGGCCTGGAAACACCATATATTTT
CASSLGPGPGNTIYF
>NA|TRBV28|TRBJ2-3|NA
TGTGCCAGCAGTTTAGCCCCCTCTACGCAGTATTTT
CASSLAPSTQYF
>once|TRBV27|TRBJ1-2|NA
TGTGCCAGCAGTTGGGGGGGGGGCCTCTATGGCTACACCTTC
CASSWGGGLYGYTF
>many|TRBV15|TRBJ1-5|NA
TGTGCCACCAGCAGAGGGGACGGTCTTAGCAATCAGCCCCAGCATTTT
CATSRGDGLSNQPQHF
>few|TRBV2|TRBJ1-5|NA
TGTGCCAGCAGCGGACAGCAGGATCAGCCCCAGCATTTT
CASSGQQDQPQHF
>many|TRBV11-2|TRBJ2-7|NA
TGTGCCAGCAGCTTACTGTCGGGACGGACCTACGAGCAGTACTTC
CASSLLSGRTYEQYF
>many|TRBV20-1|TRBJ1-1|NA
TGCAGTGCTATAGGCCAGGCCATGCTGGCTGAAGCTTTCTTT
CSAIGQAMLAEAFF
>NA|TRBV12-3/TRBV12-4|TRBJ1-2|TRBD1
TGTGCCAGCGCCCGAGGGGGCGGTTATGGCTACACCTTC
CASARGGGYGYTF
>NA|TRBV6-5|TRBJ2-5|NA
TGTGCCAGCAGTTATTCGAGCTCCGGGGAGACCCAGTACTTC
CASSYSSSGETQYF